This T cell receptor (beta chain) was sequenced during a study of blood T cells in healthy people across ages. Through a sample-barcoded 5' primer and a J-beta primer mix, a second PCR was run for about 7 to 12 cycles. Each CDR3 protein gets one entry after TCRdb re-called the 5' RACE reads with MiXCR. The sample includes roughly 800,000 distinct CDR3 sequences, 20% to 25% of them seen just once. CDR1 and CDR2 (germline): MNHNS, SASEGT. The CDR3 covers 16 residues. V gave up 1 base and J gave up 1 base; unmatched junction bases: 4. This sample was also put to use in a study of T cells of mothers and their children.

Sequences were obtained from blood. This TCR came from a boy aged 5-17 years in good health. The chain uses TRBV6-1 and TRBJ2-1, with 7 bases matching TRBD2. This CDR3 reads CASSEELAPSYNEQFF. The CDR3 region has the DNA TGTGCCAGCAGTGAAGAACTAGCGCCTTCCTACAATGAGCAGTTCTTC.